The 30 T cell receptor beta chains below come from one sample, sequenced in a study of blood T cell repertoires in COVID-19 (dated by TCRdb to 2018 to 2020). The library relied on the immunoSEQ multiplex PCR assay. TCRdb obtained this table from immuneACCESS and retained in-frame rearrangements with V and J assigned. These tables miss some clones; where compared with another copy, unresolved V genes account for less than half of the shortfall, and the remainder is unexplained. Recorded for this sample are roughly 220,000 clones; roughly 79% of them occurred a single time. The ten largest account for 6.5% to 9.5% of the sample. The sample taken for sequencing was peripheral blood. Every receptor here comes from an elderly woman with COVID-19, enrolled during active disease.

The J gene is TRBJ2-3, the V gene TRBV21-1; the table's D call, TRBD1, was not checked against the DNA. TRBV21-1 is given as a pseudogene. This CDR3 spans 16 amino acids. In nucleotides, the CDR3 is TGTGCCAGCAGCATCTCCGCAGGGCAGTTAGCAGATACGCAGTATTTT. Amino acids: CASSISAGQLADTQYF.

The J gene is TRBJ2-7, the V gene TRBV19, with 11 bases aligning to TRBD2. CDR1 is LNHDA and CDR2 is SQIVND in the germline V gene (reference sequence). V was pared by 8 bases and J by 2 bases, with 2 bases of the junction left unmatched. The CDR3 extends over 13 amino acids. CDR3 sequence reads: CASRLAGTYEQYF. For the CDR3, the DNA is TGTGCCAGTCGACTAGCGGGGACCTACGAGCAGTACTTC.

Concerning this clone: The germline gene is not matched at one end of the junction; a read error may be the cause. V usage is TRBV7-7 and J usage is TRBJ2-7; 10 bases align to TRBD2. Germline-derived CDR1 and CDR2 are SSHAT and FNYEAQ (reference sequence). The CDR3 loop spans 14 amino acids. Here the CDR3 reads CASSRNLAGDEQYF. The CDR3 DNA reads TGTGCTAGCAGCCGCAACCTAGCGGGAGACGAGCAGTACTTC.

The genes are TRBV3-1 (or the pseudogene TRBV3-2) and TRBJ2-1; D not resolved. Germline CDR1 and CDR2: LGHDT and YNNKEL (reference sequence). The CDR3 runs 13 residues. V gave up 1 base and J gave up 6 bases, with 7 bases separating them. The CDR3 loop is CASSQAKRNEQFF. The CDR3 DNA follows: TGTGCCAGCAGCCAAGCTAAGCGCAATGAGCAGTTCTTC.

The rearrangement uses TRBV7-2 and TRBJ2-4, with D maybe TRBD2 (5 bases). The germline gives CDR1 SGHTA, CDR2 FQGNSA. This CDR3 region has 14 residues. The ends were cut back, 1 base at V and 4 bases at J, with 8 bases in the middle. The CDR3 nucleotides read TGTGCCAGCAGCTTAGGAGGACTTAAAAACATTCAGTACTTC. Its translation is CASSLGGLKNIQYF.

Written as DNA, the CDR3 is TGCGCCAGCAGCCCAGGGACTAGCGGGGTCAATGAGCAGTTCTTC. Protein product: CASSPGTSGVNEQFF. This chain joins TRBV5-1 and TRBJ2-1; TRBD2 agrees at 13 bases. The CDR3 contains 15 residues. Germline loops: CDR1 SGHRS, CDR2 YFSETQ. The V and J ends lost 4 bases and 6 bases, in that order; junction bases with no gene match: 4.

This chain joins TRBV5-8 and TRBJ1-5; no reliable D call. Germline loops: CDR1 SGHTS, CDR2 YDEGEE. V gave up 4 bases and J gave up 0 bases, with 11 bases separating them. This CDR3 has 15 residues. The CDR3 DNA reads as TGTGCCAGCAGCCATTGGGGAGATAGCAATCAGCCCCAGCATTTT. Its protein product is CASSHWGDSNQPQHF.

The chain uses TRBV5-1 and TRBJ2-2, with 7 bases matching TRBD1. V lost 4 bases and J lost 7; bases outside the gene matches: 4. Looked up from germline, CDR1 is SGHRS and CDR2 is YFSETQ. This CDR3 comprises 13 residues. The CDR3 sequence is CASSQQGNGELFF. DNA for the CDR3: TGCGCCAGCAGCCAACAGGGGAACGGGGAGCTGTTTTTT.

J is TRBJ2-5 and V is TRBV28; TRBD1 matches at 8 bases. The length of the CDR3 is 16 residues. CDR1 and CDR2 from the germline V gene are MDHEN and SYDVKM. The V gene end was trimmed by 2 bases and the J gene end by 0 bases; junction bases not matched to a gene: 5. The DNA for the CDR3 is TGTGCCAGCAGTTTAGCCGGGACAGGTCACCAAGAGACCCAGTACTTC. It translates to CASSLAGTGHQETQYF.

The table lists this clone with a count of one. J is TRBJ1-2 and V is TRBV5-4, with 9 nucleotides matching TRBD1. After removal of 4 bases from V and 3 bases from J, the junction contained 10 bases not matched to a gene. Germline lookup yields CDR1 SGHNT and CDR2 YYREEE (reference sequence). The CDR3 extends over 16 amino acids. CDR3 in DNA: TGTGCCAGCAGCACCGATCCGGGACAGGGACACTATGGCTACACCTTC. Its protein product is CASSTDPGQGHYGYTF.

V gene TRBV4-2 combines with J gene TRBJ2-1; 14 nucleotides line up with TRBD2. The length of the CDR3 is 16 residues. V trimming: 3 bases; J trimming: 8 bases; junction bases outside the gene matches: 6. Per the germline V gene, CDR1 is LGHNA and CDR2 is YNFKEQ. The CDR3 nucleotides read TGTGCCAGCAGCCACGAGGGGACTAGCGGGGGATATGAGCAGTTCTTC. Residues: CASSHEGTSGGYEQFF.

V gene TRBV3-1 (or the pseudogene TRBV3-2) combines with J gene TRBJ1-3; no clear D gene. The V end lost 5 bases, the J end lost 4 bases, and 12 bases lay between the germline ends. The CDR3 extends over 14 amino acids. The V gene's germline CDR1 is LGHDT and CDR2 YNNKEL (reference sequence). CDR3 region: CASSARVSGNTIYF. The CDR3 bases are TGTGCCAGCAGCGCCCGGGTGTCAGGAAACACCATATATTTT.

This clone has just one count. The V gene is TRBV20-1, the J gene TRBJ1-2, with 7 nucleotides matching TRBD1. The germline V gene has CDR1 DFQATT and CDR2 SNEGSKA (reference sequence). With 3 bases clipped from V and 7 bases from J, the junction kept 11 bases outside the gene matches. The CDR3 covers 14 residues. DNA for the CDR3: TGCAGTGCTAGTGGAACGGGACAGTTCGTTGGCTACACCTTC. It is translated as CSASGTGQFVGYTF.

This chain links TRBV28 with TRBJ2-7; no clear D gene. Between the trimmed V and J ends, which lost 10 bases and 0 bases, there was a span of 4 bases. In germline, CDR1 is MDHEN, CDR2 SYDVKM. The CDR3 runs to 10 residues. The CDR3 coding sequence is TGTGCCACTTCCTCCTACGAGCAGTACTTC. Its translation: CATSSYEQYF.

The V and J genes are TRBV3-1 (or the pseudogene TRBV3-2) and TRBJ2-5; D gene unclear. V was shortened by 4 bases and J by 3 bases, with 18 bases between the two germline ends. Germline V gene lookup returns CDR1 LGHDT and CDR2 YNNKEL (reference sequence). CDR3 length: 16 residues. The CDR3 spells CASSLRRPGREETQYF. CDR3 nucleotides: TGTGCCAGCAGCCTAAGAAGGCCGGGTCGGGAAGAGACCCAGTACTTC.

The rearrangement links TRBV12-3 or TRBV12-4 to TRBJ2-7; D remains ambiguous. The CDR3 is 11 residues long. Between the trimmed V and J ends, which lost 4 bases and 2 bases, there was a span of 3 bases. The CDR3 loop is CASSSTYEQYF. The CDR3, as DNA: TGTGCCAGCAGTTCAACCTACGAGCAGTACTTC.

The chain employs TRBV9 and TRBJ2-7; 7 bases fit TRBD2. The CDR3 totals 14 residues. In germline, CDR1 is SGDLS, CDR2 YYNGEE. With V trimmed by 3 bases and J by 0 bases, 3 bases remained unmatched. CDR3 protein: CASSEGLGSYEQYF. CDR3 coding DNA: TGTGCCAGCAGCGAAGGACTAGGCTCCTACGAGCAGTACTTC.

This clone was seen just once. The chain couples TRBV5-4 to TRBJ2-3; a weak D match, TRBD2 (7 bases). The length of the CDR3 is 14 residues. Germline-derived CDR1 and CDR2 are SGHNT and YYREEE (reference sequence). Trimming shortened V by 7 bases and J by 2 bases, and 14 bases separated the two germline ends. The DNA of the CDR3 is TGTGCCAGCGGGAGGGGGGCGGTCACAGATACGCAGTATTTT. Translating gives CASGRGAVTDTQYF.

This clone turned up a few times. This sequence joins TRBV4-1 and TRBJ1-6, with D unclear. The germline V and J ends were trimmed by 4 bases and 6 bases, with 7 bases remaining between them. The CDR3 totals 13 residues. CDR1 is MGHRA and CDR2 is YSYEKL in the germline V gene. CDR3 coding DNA: TGCGCCAGCAGCCTTCTCTTTAATTCACCCCTCCACTTT. This translates into CASSLLFNSPLHF.

The rearrangement links TRBV19 to TRBJ1-5; 7 bases are a match to TRBD1. Germline V gene data show CDR1 as LNHDA and CDR2 as SQIVND (reference sequence). V shed 6 bases and J 11 bases; nucleotides not matched to a gene: 13. The CDR3 is 14 amino acids. Here the CDR3 reads CASSTRQGLGTQHF. The CDR3 region has the DNA TGTGCCAGTAGCACCCGACAGGGACTCGGGACCCAGCATTTT.

This chain connects TRBV9 to TRBJ2-1; TRBD2 agrees at 8 bases. Germline lookup yields CDR1 SGDLS and CDR2 YYNGEE. Trimming removed 1 base from V and 14 bases from J; junction bases left unmatched: 8. The CDR3 has 13 residues. CDR3 nucleotide sequence: TGTGCCAGCAGCGTACCCCCGGGAGGGCCTGAGTTCTTC. It codes for CASSVPPGGPEFF.

The chain couples TRBV23-1 to TRBJ2-3; D uncertain. TRBV23-1 is filed as an ORF, its function uncertain. V was shortened by 4 bases and J by 0 bases, with 17 bases between the two germline ends. This CDR3 is built from 17 residues. The DNA of the CDR3 is TGCGCCAGCAGTCTGCAGACCGACACCCCTAGCACAGATACGCAGTATTTT. This sequence encodes CASSLQTDTPSTDTQYF.

The chain couples TRBV7-9 to TRBJ2-1; tentatively, D is TRBD2 (6 bases). The CDR3 covers 15 residues. Trimming shortened V by 5 bases and J by 4 bases, and 15 bases separated the two germline ends. Germline V lookup: CDR1 SEHNR, CDR2 FQNEAQ (reference sequence). This CDR3 is CASSPYRREYNEQFF. The CDR3 nucleotides are TGTGCCAGCAGCCCGTATCGGCGGGAATACAATGAGCAGTTCTTC. Filled out from reference TRBV7-9 and TRBJ2-1, the complete variable domain reads DTGVSQNPRHKITKRGQNVTFRCDPISEHNRLYWYRQTLGQGPEFLTYFQNEAQLEKSRLLSDRFSAERPKGSFSTLEIQRTEQGDSAMYLCASSPYRREYNEQFFGPGTRLTVL.

The chain couples TRBV28 to TRBJ1-1; 9 positions agree with TRBD1. After removal of 6 bases from V and 13 bases from J, the junction contained 9 bases not matched to a gene. The CDR3 loop spans 12 amino acids. In germline, CDR1 is MDHEN, CDR2 SYDVKM. The CDR3 coding sequence is TGTGCCAGCAGCCTGGGACAGGGAGACGGTTTCTTT. This encodes CASSLGQGDGFF.

A single count supports this clone. The same CDR3 also results from other DNA sequences found in this sample. The chain recombines TRBV6-6 with TRBJ2-1; 7 bases are a match to TRBD2. Germline lookup yields CDR1 MNHNY and CDR2 SVGAGI (reference sequence). With 0 bases clipped from V and 0 bases from J, the junction kept 2 bases outside the gene matches. The CDR3 contains 16 residues. DNA of the CDR3: TGTGCCAGCAGTTACTCTGGCGGGAGCTCCTACAATGAGCAGTTCTTC. It codes for CASSYSGGSSYNEQFF.

The chain joins TRBV11-3 to TRBJ2-2; TRBD2 aligns across 12 bases. Germline assignment: CDR1 SGHNT and CDR2 YENEEA. The CDR3 covers 14 residues. V was pared by 7 bases and J by 6 bases, with 3 bases of the junction left unmatched. The CDR3: CASTTSGGSGELFF. In DNA form, the CDR3 reads TGTGCCAGCACGACTAGCGGGGGTTCCGGGGAGCTGTTTTTT.

This rearrangement joins TRBV12-3 or TRBV12-4 to TRBJ2-5; 7 bases match TRBD2. With 4 bases clipped from V and 4 bases from J, the junction kept 3 bases outside the gene matches. The CDR3 runs to 13 residues. CDR3 residues: CASSYLAAETQYF. CDR3 DNA sequence: TGTGCCAGCAGTTATCTAGCGGCAGAGACCCAGTACTTC.

The V gene is TRBV19, the J gene TRBJ2-2; a possible D gene is TRBD2 (5 bases). The V end was cut by 1 base, the J end by 0 bases, with 12 bases between. The germline V gene has CDR1 LNHDA and CDR2 SQIVND (reference sequence). The CDR3 consists of 17 residues. The CDR3 spells CASSIAGLKPNTGELFF. CDR3 bases: TGTGCCAGTAGTATAGCTGGACTCAAACCGAACACCGGGGAGCTGTTTTTT.

This chain links TRBV6-2 or TRBV6-3 with TRBJ1-5; possibly TRBD1 for D (6 bases). The CDR3 consists of 13 residues. Germline CDR1 reads MNHEY; CDR2 reads SVGEGT. V shed 5 bases and J shed 6 bases, with 11 bases lying between them. The CDR3 loop reads CASSRGGGQPQHF. The DNA of the CDR3 is TGTGCCAGCAGTCGGGGGGGCGGTCAGCCCCAGCATTTT.

As DNA, the CDR3 is TGCGCCAGCAGACTAACCGGGGATTCACCCCTCCACTTT. Amino acid sequence: CASRLTGDSPLHF. The rearrangement joins TRBV5-1 to TRBJ1-6; D unresolved. The CDR3 consists of 13 residues. The germline V gene encodes CDR1 SGHRS and CDR2 YFSETQ. With 5 bases removed from V and 8 bases from J, the gap between germline ends came to 11 bases.